Presented here are 17 T cell receptor delta chains from one specimen sequenced in a study of γδ T cells in repeated Plasmodium falciparum infection. Bulk repertoires came from Vgamma9/Vdelta2+ or Vdelta2-negative gammadelta T cells flow-sorted from PBMC. TCRdb re-called the multiplex PCR reads using CATT. Here the sample spans around 89,000 delta-chain clones, over 1.1% being singletons. Sequenced input: gamma-delta T cells from blood. Receptors originate from a pool of human donors (malaria-infected and uninfected, not separated).

Of note for this clone: A read error likely explains this, since a far larger clone differs by one base. This sample includes further DNA sequences coding for the same CDR3. The V gene is TRDV1, but the J gene lacks a call; the D segment call TRDD3 is taken from the table without a DNA check. The CDR3 is 18 residues long. The germline gives CDR1 TSWWSYY, CDR2 QGS. The CDR3 is CALGRPSVLGDYTDKLIF. CDR3 bases: TGTGCTCTTGGGAGACCTTCAGTACTGGGGGATTACACCGATAAACTCATCTTC.

Regarding this clone: TCRdb lists the protein of a much larger clone for this DNA, which differs at residue 6, so this is likely a read error; the protein given here is translated from the DNA itself. The gene calls are TRDV1 and TRDJ1, with TRDD3 matching over 9 bases. CDR1 is TSWWSYY, CDR2 QGS, per germline. This CDR3 has 22 residues. The trim removed 7 bases at V and 0 bases at J, leaving 27 bases unmatched. For the CDR3, the DNA is TGTGCTCTTGTCGGCTCACTGGGGGACTGGATACCATACCCATCGTACACCGATAAACTCATCTTT. Its protein is CALVGSLGDWIPYPSYTDKLIF.

About this clone itself: Given a far larger clone just one base away, this is likely a sequencing read error. Distinct nucleotide sequences in the sample also encode this CDR3. The CDR3 here is CALGELLISQAGKLIF. For the CDR3, the DNA is TGTGCTCTTGGGGAACTGCTAATTTCCCAAGCGGGGAAACTCATCTTT. The chain couples TRDV1 to TRDJ1; D not certain. Looked up from germline, CDR1 is TSWWSYY and CDR2 is QGS. The CDR3 consists of 16 residues. Between the trimmed V and J ends, which lost 0 bases and 8 bases, there was a span of 19 bases.

There are a few counts of this clone. The TCRdb record carries a much larger clone's protein, which differs from this DNA's translation at residue 7; a read error is the likely cause, and the protein listed here is the DNA translation. This rearrangement joins TRDV1 to TRDJ1; TRDD3 agrees at 12 bases. Since TCRdb gives no J gene, matching the DNA to germline was used here to assign it. This CDR3 has 22 amino acids. The germline V gene encodes CDR1 TSWWSYY and CDR2 QGS. Germline trimming cut 0 bases from V and 2 bases from J; bases unmatched to any gene: 19. CDR3 sequence reads: CALGELMARALTGGYQTDKLIF. The CDR3 nucleotides are TGTGCTCTTGGGGAACTTATGGCTCGAGCTCTAACTGGGGGATACCAAACCGATAAACTCATCTTT.

This clone appeared many times. Other DNA sequences in the sample encode the same CDR3. V and J are TRDV1 and TRDJ1, with TRDD3 matching over 9 bases. This CDR3 is built from 16 residues. V lost 1 base to trimming and J lost 2 bases; unmatched junction nucleotides: 5. The germline CDR1 and CDR2 sequences are TSWWSYY and QGS. The CDR3 sequence: CALGERVLGDTDKLIF. The CDR3 DNA follows: TGTGCTCTTGGGGAACGGGTCCTGGGGGATACCGATAAACTCATCTTT.

This clone appeared many times. A far larger clone is a single base away, which makes a read error likely. J is TRDJ1 and V is TRDV1; 8 nucleotides match TRDD3. Per the germline V gene, CDR1 is TSWWSYY and CDR2 is QGS. This CDR3 is 25 amino acids long. Trimming took 4 bases from V and 0 from J; bases not matched to a gene: 34. The CDR3 bases are TGTGCTCTTGGGGGACTAGGACCCCCCTTAGGGCCCCTCGACTGGGGGGAATTGTACACCGATAAACTCATCTTT. It yields the protein CALGGLGPPLGPLDWGELYTDKLIF.

This clone has more than one count but fewer than ten. TCRdb pairs this DNA with a much larger clone's protein that differs at residue 11, likely a read error; the protein shown was translated from the DNA. The chain uses TRDV1 and TRDJ1; D perhaps matches TRDD3 (6 bases). The J gene, not given by TCRdb, was assigned here from a germline match of the nucleotide sequence. Trimming removed 0 bases at V and 3 bases at J, with 14 bases between. This CDR3 comprises 16 residues. Germline values: CDR1 TSWWSYY, CDR2 QGS. CDR3 nucleotide sequence: TGTGCTCTTGGGGAACTTAATGGGGATTACGCCGATAAACTCATCTTT. Its translation is CALGELNGDYADKLIF.

This clone was observed many times. A read error is likely here: a far larger clone is one base away. Other DNA sequences in the same sample also yield this CDR3. This chain connects TRDV1 to TRDJ1; D may be TRDD2 (6 bases). CDR3 size: 19 residues. Germline assignment: CDR1 TSWWSYY and CDR2 QGS. The CDR3 DNA follows: TGTGCCCTTGGGGCCTTCCGAAGACCTCCCGGACCGTACACCGATAAACTCATCTTT. Its translation: CALGAFRRPPGPYTDKLIF.

This clone showed up just a few times. The protein TCRdb lists belongs to a much larger clone and differs from this DNA's translation at residue 5, which points to a read error; the protein shown is made from the DNA. The rearrangement joins TRDV2 to TRDJ3; 12 nucleotides agree with TRDD3. This CDR3 comprises 19 residues. Germline trimming cut 3 bases from V and 3 bases from J; bases unmatched to any gene: 8. Per the germline V gene, CDR1 is GEAIGNYY and CDR2 is EKD. In DNA form, the CDR3 reads TGTGCCTGTGACCCTCTACTGGGGGATACAGACTGGGACACCCGACAGATGTTTTTC. It translates to CACDPLLGDTDWDTRQMFF.

This clone occurred a few times. TCRdb's entry gives the protein of a much larger clone, which mismatches this DNA's translation at residue 3, likely from a read error; the protein reported here is translated from the DNA. The chain is built from TRDV2 and TRDJ1; 8 bases are a match to TRDD3. The J gene is not listed in TCRdb, so it was assigned here from a DNA match to germline. The CDR3 has 20 residues. Germline CDR1 GEAIGNYY, CDR2 EKD. DNA of the CDR3: TGTGCCCGTGACAAACTGGGGGTTACCAGACAGGGGAGTTACACCGATAAACTCATCTTT. As protein: CARDKLGVTRQGSYTDKLIF.

Concerning this clone itself: The protein given by TCRdb reflects a much larger clone and differs at residue 12 from this DNA's translation, likely from a read error; the protein shown is the DNA's translation. The rearrangement uses TRDV2 and TRDJ1; no clear D. TCRdb leaves out the J gene; it was filled in here by matching the DNA to germline. Germline CDR1 reads GEAIGNYY; CDR2 reads EKD. The CDR3 is made up of 17 amino acids. V was shortened by 0 bases and J by 3 bases, with 19 bases between the two germline ends. CDR3 bases: TGTGCCTGTGACACCGTAAGTACCCAACCCAACGCCGATAAACTCATCTTT. Its protein product is CACDTVSTQPNADKLIF.

This clone has more than one count but fewer than ten. The protein TCRdb lists belongs to a much larger clone and differs from this DNA's translation at residue 10, which points to a read error; the protein shown is made from the DNA. This sequence joins TRDV2 and TRDJ1; D is perhaps TRDD3 (5 bases). The CDR3 consists of 18 residues. The V and J ends lost 0 bases and 0 bases respectively, with 19 bases between them. Germline CDR1 is GEAIGNYY and CDR2 is EKD. CDR3 sequence (DNA): TGTGCCTGTGACACCGTAAGTCAAGGGGAAAAGTACACCGATAAACTCATCTTT. It is translated as CACDTVSQGEKYTDKLIF.

This clone was recorded at least ten times. J is TRDJ1 and V is TRDV1; 11 nucleotides line up with TRDD3. Germline assignment: CDR1 TSWWSYY and CDR2 QGS. The CDR3 spans 22 residues. The V and J ends lost 1 base and 2 bases, in that order; junction bases with no gene match: 21. CDR3 bases: TGTGCTCTTGGGGAACGATGTTTTCTGCGAGTGCTGGGGGATACCCGGACCGATAAACTCATCTTT. Translated: CALGERCFLRVLGDTRTDKLIF.

A note on this clone: The amino acid sequence in TCRdb belongs to a much larger clone and departs from this DNA's translation at residue 7, likely a sequencing read error; the sequence shown is translated from the DNA. The chain has TRDV2 and TRDJ1; D is perhaps TRDD2 (6 bases). As TCRdb names no J gene, one was assigned here on the basis of a DNA match to germline. The CDR3 consists of 15 residues. Germline values: CDR1 GEAIGNYY, CDR2 EKD. Trimming left V 3 bases short and J 1 base short, with 14 bases between. CDR3 DNA: TGTGCCTGTGACCCCCTTCCGGGGTTCACCGATAAACTCATCTTT. This gives the protein CACDPLPGFTDKLIF.

This clone has at least ten counts. TCRdb has a much larger clone's protein, which differs at residue 15 from the translation of this DNA, likely because of a read error; what is shown is the protein translated from the DNA. The V gene is given as TRDV2, and no J gene call is available. CDR1 and CDR2 (germline): GEAIGNYY, EKD. The CDR3 is 16 residues long. This CDR3 reads CACDTGEGPTTDKLTF. CDR3 in DNA: TGTGCCTGTGACACAGGCGAAGGACCCACCACCGATAAACTCACCTTT.

The table lists this clone with many counts. The protein TCRdb lists belongs to a much larger clone and differs from this DNA's translation at residue 7, which points to a read error; the protein shown is made from the DNA. The DNA for the CDR3 is TGTGCCTGTGACACCCTTGCTCCAAGAGATACGGGGACCGATAAACTCATCTTT. It translates to CACDTLAPRDTGTDKLIF. The genes are TRDV2 and TRDJ1, with D possibly matching TRDD3 (6 bases). V shed 0 bases and J shed 2 bases, with 21 bases lying between them. The CDR3 contains 18 residues. CDR1 GEAIGNYY and CDR2 EKD come from the germline V gene.

This clone was seen at least ten times. CDR3 protein: CAWTGGLGSSWDTRQMFF. In nucleotides, the CDR3 is TGTGCCTGGACTGGGGGTCTCGGAAGCTCCTGGGACACCCGACAGATGTTTTTC. The chain carries TRDV2 and TRDJ3; 8 positions agree with TRDD3. The CDR3 is 18 amino acids. Looked up from germline, CDR1 is GEAIGNYY and CDR2 is EKD. Trimming at V came to 7 bases and at J to 0 bases, leaving 10 bases not matched to a gene.